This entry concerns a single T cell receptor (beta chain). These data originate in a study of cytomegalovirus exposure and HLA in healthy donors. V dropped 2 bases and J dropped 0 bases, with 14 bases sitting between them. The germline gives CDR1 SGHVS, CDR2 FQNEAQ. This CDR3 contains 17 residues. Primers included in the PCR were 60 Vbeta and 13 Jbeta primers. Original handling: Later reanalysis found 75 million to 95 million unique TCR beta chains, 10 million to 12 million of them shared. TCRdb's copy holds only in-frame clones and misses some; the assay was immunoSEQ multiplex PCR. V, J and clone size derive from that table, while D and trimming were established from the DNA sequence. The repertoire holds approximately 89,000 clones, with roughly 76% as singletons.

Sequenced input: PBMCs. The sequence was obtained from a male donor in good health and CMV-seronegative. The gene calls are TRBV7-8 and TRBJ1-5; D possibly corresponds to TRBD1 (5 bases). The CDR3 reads CASSLSERGYSNQPQHF. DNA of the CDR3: TGTGCCAGCAGCTTATCGGAAAGGGGATATAGCAATCAGCCCCAGCATTTT. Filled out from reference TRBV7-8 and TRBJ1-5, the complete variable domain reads GAGVSQSPRYKVAKRGQDVALRCDPISGHVSLFWYQQALGQGPEFLTYFQNEAQLDKSGLPSDRFFAERPEGSVSTLKIQRTQQEDSAVYLCASSLSERGYSNQPQHFGDGTRLSIL.